This paragraph reports one TCR beta chain. V lost 4 bases and J 3 bases, leaving 12 bases between the germline ends. CDR1 is SGHRS, CDR2 YFSETQ, per germline. CDR3 length equals 14 residues. This entry belongs to a study of blood T cell repertoires in COVID-19. Authors' data handling: Amplified reference gene primers provided the basis for estimating nucleated cell counts. Libraries were prepared by immunoSEQ multiplex PCR; TCRdb keeps only in-frame clonotypes and omits some of them. The DNA was the basis for D and trimming; V, J and clone size are from that table. The data show approximately 50,000 clones, more than 90% seen once.

This sequence originates from a man aged 50-59 years with active COVID-19. The specimen was peripheral blood. V gene TRBV5-1 combines with J gene TRBJ2-3; D is perhaps TRBD1 (6 bases). CDR3 amino acids: CASSAYRETDTQYF. In DNA, the CDR3 is TGCGCCAGCAGCGCCTACAGGGAAACAGATACGCAGTATTTT.